This TCR beta chain comes out of a study of T-cell reconstitution after alpha-beta-depleted transplantation in children. The authors prepared the TCRbeta library with unique molecular identifiers. One entry per CDR3 protein results from TCRdb running MiXCR on the PCR reads. The repertoire holds about 540,000 distinct CDR3 sequences, with 18% as singletons. Trimming at V came to 3 bases and at J to 6 bases, leaving 18 bases not matched to a gene. The CDR3 loop spans 18 amino acids. Sample: PBMCs from the stem cell graft donor, taken from the stem cell graft. This receptor was identified in a human donor who donated a stem cell graft to a child with acute lymphoblastic leukemia. This chain connects TRBV12-3 or TRBV12-4 to TRBJ2-3, with 7 bases fitting TRBD2. The CDR3 sequence: CASSFFPGRQRRPDTQYF. CDR3 sequence (DNA): TGTGCCAGCAGTTTTTTCCCCGGGAGGCAAAGGCGGCCTGATACGCAGTATTTT.